This record concerns one T cell receptor beta chain sequence. This entry comes from a study of blood T cell repertoires in COVID-19. Overall study context: Italy, Spain and the United States were the sources of the convalescent and acute COVID-19 samples.

The participants were between about 18 and 90 years old and came from 24 US areas. Allocation to cohorts depended on clinical history reported by the participants. Unmatched junction bases numbered 5, after V lost 1 base and J lost 5 bases. This CDR3 region has 14 residues. Germline values: CDR1 SEHNR, CDR2 FQNEAQ (reference sequence). Per the original data handling: Using reference gene primer amplification, nucleated cell counts were estimated. TCRdb's copy holds only in-frame clones and misses some; the assay was immunoSEQ multiplex PCR. Clonal size and the V and J genes are those of that table, whereas D and trimming came from the DNA. The data hold roughly 360,000 clones, with roughly 90% observed a single time.

The sequencing input was PBMCs or T cells enriched from blood (not recorded which). The chain combines TRBV7-9 with TRBJ2-7; 7 bases align to TRBD1. This TCR derives from a woman aged 25 to 45 with acute COVID-19. The CDR3 here is CASSLGGGFNEQYF. In DNA form, the CDR3 reads TGTGCCAGCAGCTTAGGAGGGGGCTTCAACGAGCAGTACTTC. Complete variable domain (other parts from reference TRBV7-9 and TRBJ2-7): DTGVSQNPRHKITKRGQNVTFRCDPISEHNRLYWYRQTLGQGPEFLTYFQNEAQLEKSRLLSDRFSAERPKGSFSTLEIQRTEQGDSAMYLCASSLGGGFNEQYFGPGTRLTVT.